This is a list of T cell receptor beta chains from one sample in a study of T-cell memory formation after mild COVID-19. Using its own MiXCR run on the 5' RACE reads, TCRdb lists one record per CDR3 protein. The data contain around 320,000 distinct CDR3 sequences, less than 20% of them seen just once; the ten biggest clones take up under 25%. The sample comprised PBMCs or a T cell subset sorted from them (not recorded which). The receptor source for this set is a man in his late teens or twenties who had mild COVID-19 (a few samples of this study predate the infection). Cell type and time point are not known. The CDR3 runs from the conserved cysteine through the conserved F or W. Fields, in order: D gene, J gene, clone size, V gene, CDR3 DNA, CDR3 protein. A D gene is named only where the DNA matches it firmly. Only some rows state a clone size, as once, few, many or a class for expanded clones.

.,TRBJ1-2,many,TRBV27,TGTGCCAGCAGTGTTTCAGCAGCGGACAGCCGCTTGTATGGCTACACCTTC,CASSVSAADSRLYGYTF
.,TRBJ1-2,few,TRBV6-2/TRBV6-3,TGTGCCAGCAGCGATCGAATAGGTGGCTACACCTTC,CASSDRIGGYTF
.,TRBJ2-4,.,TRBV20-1,TGCAGTGCTAGAGATCTGCCGCGAAACATTCAGTACTTC,CSARDLPRNIQYF
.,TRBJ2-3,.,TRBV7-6,TGTGCCAGCAGTGATATTTCAGATACGCAGTATTTT,CASSDISDTQYF
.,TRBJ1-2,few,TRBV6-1,TGTGCCAGCAGTGAAGGGGTTTGGAACGCAAACTATGGCTACACCTTC,CASSEGVWNANYGYTF
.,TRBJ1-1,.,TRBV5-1,TGCGCCAGCAGCCTGACAGTTTGGGGAGCTTTCTTT,CASSLTVWGAFF
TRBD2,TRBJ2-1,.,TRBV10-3,TGTGCCACCGGACTAGCGACGTACAATGAGCAGTTCTTC,CATGLATYNEQFF
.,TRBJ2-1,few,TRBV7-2,TGTGCCAGCAGCTTTGCGGGGGCCAATGAGCAGTTCTTC,CASSFAGANEQFF
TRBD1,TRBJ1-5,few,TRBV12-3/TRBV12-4,TGTGCCAGCAGTTTTTCGGGACAGCCCGGGAGTCAGCCCCAGCATTTT,CASSFSGQPGSQPQHF
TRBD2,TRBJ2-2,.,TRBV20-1,TGCAGTGCTCCCCGCCTAGCGGGGGGAGACACCGGGGAGCTGTTTTTT,CSAPRLAGGDTGELFF
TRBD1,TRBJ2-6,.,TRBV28,TGTGCCAGCAGTCCCAGGACAGGGTTTGGGGCCAACGTCCTGACTTTC,CASSPRTGFGANVLTF
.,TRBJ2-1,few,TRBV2,TGTGCCAGCCCGGGGGGCCTATACAATGAGCAGTTCTTC,CASPGGLYNEQFF
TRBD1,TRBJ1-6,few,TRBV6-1,TGTGCCAGCAGTTCGACAGGGCCCAGTTCACCCCTCCACTTT,CASSSTGPSSPLHF
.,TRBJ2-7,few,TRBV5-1,TGCGCCAGCAGCTTGGTAGAAGGACGGGGCATAGAGCAGTACTTC,CASSLVEGRGIEQYF
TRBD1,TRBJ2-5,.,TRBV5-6,TGTGCCAGCAGCCTACCGGGACAGTATCAAGAGACCCAGTACTTC,CASSLPGQYQETQYF
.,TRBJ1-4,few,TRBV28,TGTGCCAGCAGTGGTAACAGGGAAAAACTGTTTTTT,CASSGNREKLFF
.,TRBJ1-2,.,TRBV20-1,TGCAGTGCTTACGACAGACGGGGGTACTATGGCTACACCTTC,CSAYDRRGYYGYTF
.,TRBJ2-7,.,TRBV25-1,TGTGCCAGCAGTGTACGCAGGGACTACGAGCAGTACTTC,CASSVRRDYEQYF
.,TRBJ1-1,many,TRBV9,TGTGCCAGCAGCCCCCGTCGGGACACTGAAGCTTTCTTT,CASSPRRDTEAFF
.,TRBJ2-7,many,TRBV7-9,TGTGCCAGCAGTTTTACAGGAGGGGGCCACGAGCAGTACTTC,CASSFTGGGHEQYF